The 30 T cell receptor beta chains below come from one sample, sequenced in a study of T-cell reconstitution after alpha-beta-depleted transplantation in children. The TCRbeta library incorporated unique molecular identifiers. From the PCR reads, TCRdb called clonotypes with MiXCR, one entry per CDR3 protein. There are roughly 590,000 distinct CDR3 sequences in the sample; approximately 15% occur only once, and approximately 1.1% lies in the top ten. The sample in question was PBMCs from the stem cell graft donor, obtained from the stem cell graft. The receptors originated from a human donor who donated a stem cell graft to a child with acute myeloid leukemia.

J is TRBJ1-2 and V is TRBV4-3, with 9 bases lining up with TRBD1. The length of the CDR3 is 14 residues. V was pared by 4 bases and J by 8 bases, with 8 bases of the junction left unmatched. Germline V gene lookup returns CDR1 LGHNA and CDR2 YSLEER. CDR3 protein: CASSPPDRGSGYTF. CDR3 nucleotides: TGCGCCAGCAGCCCACCGGACAGGGGAAGCGGCTACACCTTC.

This clonotype was picked up a small number of times. The chain is built from TRBV6-1 and TRBJ1-2, with 8 bases identical to TRBD1. J lost 4 bases, V lost 5 bases, and 15 bases had no gene match. The CDR3 loop spans 17 amino acids. Germline V gene sequence: CDR1 MNHNS, CDR2 SASEGT. CDR3: CASSISFIGQGSYGYTF. The CDR3 DNA reads TGTGCCAGCAGTATTTCCTTTATCGGACAGGGAAGCTATGGCTACACCTTC.

This clonotype has a count of ten or more. J is TRBJ1-1 and V is TRBV20-1, with D hard to call. Germline CDR1 is DFQATT and CDR2 is SNEGSKA (reference sequence). The CDR3 loop spans 12 amino acids. V gave up 3 bases and J gave up 2 bases, with 7 bases separating them. CDR3 coding DNA: TGCAGTGCTAGCTTCACAAACACTGAAGCTTTCTTT. Its protein is CSASFTNTEAFF.

This clonotype was counted ten times or more. The chain combines TRBV7-2 with TRBJ2-5; weak D call: TRBD2 (6 bases). The length of the CDR3 is 17 residues. Looked up from germline, CDR1 is SGHTA and CDR2 is FQGNSA. V was shortened by 4 bases and J by 2 bases, with 20 bases between the two germline ends. The CDR3 DNA follows: TGTGCCAGCAGCTCATATGCGGGGCTGGTGGGGCAAGAGACCCAGTACTTC. It encodes CASSSYAGLVGQETQYF.

This clonotype was seen repeatedly, ten times or more. The chain recombines TRBV7-2 with TRBJ1-6; TRBD1 aligns across 7 bases. The CDR3 is 16 amino acids. The V and J ends lost 5 bases and 7 bases, in that order; junction bases with no gene match: 11. Germline CDR1 reads SGHTA; CDR2 reads FQGNSA. The CDR3 nucleotides read TGTGCCAGCAGCCTACGACAGGGCATAGTGAATTCACCCCTCCACTTT. Protein: CASSLRQGIVNSPLHF.

The sample holds many counts of this clonotype. V and J are TRBV7-8 and TRBJ2-1; 7 bases map to TRBD2. CDR1 SGHVS and CDR2 FQNEAQ come from the germline V gene. This CDR3 has 15 residues. The V segment lost 1 base and the J segment 6 bases; nucleotides outside the gene matches: 6. CDR3: CASSLETSRVNEQFF. The CDR3 region has the DNA TGTGCCAGCAGCTTAGAGACTAGCCGAGTCAATGAGCAGTTCTTC.

Many counts were recorded for this clonotype. Here the CDR3 reads CASSLAGGADQPQHF. CDR3 DNA sequence: TGTGCCAGCAGCTTGGCCGGTGGTGCGGATCAGCCCCAGCATTTT. The chain has TRBV5-6 and TRBJ1-5; D remains unclear. The germline CDR1 and CDR2 sequences are SGHDT and YYEEEE. The CDR3 consists of 15 residues. The V end lost 0 bases, the J end lost 5 bases, and 12 bases lay between the germline ends.

This clonotype was found many times. CDR3 bases: TGTGCCAGCAGTTACTGGGACAGGAAGGGTGGCTACACCTTC. It codes for CASSYWDRKGGYTF. The V and J genes are TRBV6-5 and TRBJ1-2, with TRBD1 matching over 8 bases. There are 14 residues in the CDR3. CDR1 is MNHEY, CDR2 SVGAGI, per germline. V shed 1 base and J 7 bases; nucleotides not matched to a gene: 5.

The CDR3 loop reads CASSYGPGGGTEAFF. In nucleotides, the CDR3 is TGTGCCAGCAGTTACGGGCCGGGTGGCGGTACTGAAGCTTTCTTT. The rearrangement links TRBV6-5 to TRBJ1-1; D gene uncertain. This CDR3 is 15 amino acids long. Germline V gene sequence: CDR1 MNHEY, CDR2 SVGAGI. Deletions cut 2 bases from V and 5 bases from J, with 15 bases between.

The chain couples TRBV11-2 to TRBJ2-5; the match to TRBD1 covers 7 bases. The V and J ends lost 1 base and 0 bases, in that order; junction bases with no gene match: 8. This CDR3 region has 17 residues. Per germline, CDR1 SGHAT and CDR2 FQNNGV. In DNA form, the CDR3 reads TGTGCCAGCAGCTTAGGCATAACAGGGGCCTACCAAGAGACCCAGTACTTC. It specifies CASSLGITGAYQETQYF. Drawing the rest from reference TRBV11-2 and TRBJ2-5, the complete variable domain is EAGVAQSPRYKIIEKRQSVAFWCNPISGHATLYWYQQILGQGPKLLIQFQNNGVVDDSQLPKDRFSAERLKGVDSTLKIQPAKLEDSAVYLCASSLGITGAYQETQYFGPGTRLLVL.

Ten or more counts support this clonotype. The V and J genes are TRBV11-2 and TRBJ2-7, with D hard to call. The CDR3 contains 15 residues. Germline-derived CDR1 and CDR2 are SGHAT and FQNNGV. V shed 2 bases and J shed 6 bases, with 17 bases lying between them. CDR3 DNA sequence: TGTGCCAGCAGCTTATCCGGACCCACACCGGGCGAGCAGTACGTC. It codes for CASSLSGPTPGEQYV.

This clonotype turned up a few times. The gene calls are TRBV5-1 and TRBJ2-1; tentative D call: TRBD1 (5 bases). The length of the CDR3 is 15 residues. The V end lost 0 bases, the J end lost 5 bases, and 12 bases lay between the germline ends. The V gene's germline CDR1 is SGHRS and CDR2 YFSETQ. This CDR3 is CASSLARAAHNEQFF. The CDR3, as DNA: TGCGCCAGCAGCTTGGCCAGGGCAGCCCACAATGAGCAGTTCTTC.

This clonotype came up many times. V usage is TRBV29-1 and J usage is TRBJ2-7; D not certain. CDR1 SQVTM and CDR2 ANQGSEA come from the germline V gene. The CDR3 sequence is 13 residues long. V lost 4 bases and J lost 3, with 13 bases in between. The CDR3 sequence is CSVVIPENYEQYF. Here the CDR3 DNA reads TGCAGCGTTGTTATCCCTGAAAACTACGAGCAGTACTTC.

The V and J genes are TRBV7-2 and TRBJ2-1; D is ambiguous. CDR1 is SGHTA, CDR2 FQGNSA, per germline. CDR3 length: 15 amino acids. Trimming removed 3 bases at V and 0 bases at J, with 9 bases between. The CDR3: CASSFSSSSYNEQFF. The CDR3 nucleotides read TGTGCCAGCAGCTTTAGCTCTAGCTCCTACAATGAGCAGTTCTTC.

This clonotype was counted only a few times. The chain uses TRBV6-5 and TRBJ2-3; 9 positions agree with TRBD2. CDR1 is MNHEY, CDR2 SVGAGI, per germline. V lost 6 bases and J lost 0; bases outside the gene matches: 7. The CDR3 totals 16 residues. CDR3 DNA sequence: TGTGCCAGCAGCCCCCTAGCGGGGCTTAGCACAGATACGCAGTATTTT. As protein: CASSPLAGLSTDTQYF.

This clonotype turned up a few times. The chain employs TRBV5-1 and TRBJ1-2; tentatively, D is TRBD1 (5 bases). Germline CDR1 SGHRS, CDR2 YFSETQ. This CDR3 is 14 amino acids long. Trimming took off 1 base at V and 7 bases at J, with 14 bases between the two ends. In DNA form, the CDR3 reads TGCGCCAGCAGCTTGTTCCCCGGGACGGCTGGCTACACCTTC. This codes for CASSLFPGTAGYTF.

This clonotype was seen repeatedly, ten times or more. The J gene is TRBJ2-7, the V gene TRBV20-1, with a tentative D call TRBD1 (5 bases). Germline V lookup: CDR1 DFQATT, CDR2 SNEGSKA (reference sequence). The V end was cut by 6 bases, the J end by 5 bases, with 14 bases between. The CDR3 is made up of 12 amino acids. The CDR3 coding sequence is TGCAGTGCCCCCGGATTAGGGGACGAGCAGTACTTC. It translates to CSAPGLGDEQYF.

The chain employs TRBV20-1 and TRBJ1-1, with D maybe TRBD1 (5 bases). CDR1 is DFQATT, CDR2 SNEGSKA, per germline (reference sequence). The CDR3 extends over 13 amino acids. V was pared by 6 bases and J by 0 bases, with 11 bases between. CDR3 in DNA: TGCAGTGCCAGACAGACAATGAACACTGAAGCTTTCTTT. Protein product: CSARQTMNTEAFF.

This clonotype was recorded many times. This chain uses TRBV20-1 with TRBJ1-3; the D gene is possibly TRBD1 (6 bases). This CDR3 spans 13 amino acids. CDR1 DFQATT and CDR2 SNEGSKA come from the germline V gene (reference sequence). V lost 3 bases and J lost 4, with 10 bases in between. The CDR3 region has the DNA TGCAGTGCTAGGTCCAGGGGAGGAAACACCATATATTTT. It translates to CSARSRGGNTIYF.

This clonotype appeared once. V gene TRBV11-3 combines with J gene TRBJ2-1, with 9 bases that match TRBD1. Germline lookup yields CDR1 SGHNT and CDR2 YENEEA. The CDR3 totals 14 residues. Losses at the gene ends were 8 bases for V and 3 bases for J; bases not matched to a gene: 5. CDR3 coding DNA: TGTGCCAGCTCGACAGGGGGAAGCTACAATGAGCAGTTCTTC. Its translation: CASSTGGSYNEQFF.

This clonotype was seen ten or more times. The chain joins TRBV7-2 to TRBJ1-4; 10 bases are shared with TRBD1. The CDR3 is made up of 15 amino acids. V lost 0 bases, J lost 13 bases, and 8 bases stayed unmatched. Germline lookup yields CDR1 SGHTA and CDR2 FQGNSA. This CDR3 reads CASSLARDRGGGLFF. DNA of the CDR3: TGTGCCAGCAGCTTAGCGAGGGACAGGGGAGGAGGACTGTTTTTT.

This clonotype occurred a few times. The CDR3 coding sequence is TGTGCCAGCTCACTTACGGGAGGACAGACCCTTTTCACAGATACGCAGTATTTT. The encoded protein is CASSLTGGQTLFTDTQYF. The chain carries TRBV18 and TRBJ2-3; D possibly corresponds to TRBD2 (7 bases). The CDR3 has 18 residues. Germline V gene data show CDR1 as KGHSH and CDR2 as LQKENI. V lost 4 bases and J lost 2, with 22 bases in between.

The table lists this clonotype with a few counts. The chain couples TRBV7-2 to TRBJ2-3; D gene uncertain. This CDR3 region has 16 residues. Germline CDR1 reads SGHTA; CDR2 reads FQGNSA. V lost 3 bases and J 2 bases, leaving 15 bases between the germline ends. Here the CDR3 DNA reads TGTGCCAGCAGCTTTTACAGACGAAGGAACACAGATACGCAGTATTTT. Translation gives CASSFYRRRNTDTQYF.

This clonotype was recorded at least ten times. V and J are TRBV5-5 and TRBJ1-2; D might be TRBD1 (6 bases). The germline gives CDR1 SGHKS, CDR2 YYEKEE (reference sequence). Trimming cost V 4 bases and J 5 bases, with 12 bases left between them. This CDR3 contains 13 residues. The DNA of the CDR3 is TGTGCCAGCAGCCGGACAGACACTTATGGCTACACCTTC. It translates to CASSRTDTYGYTF.

Notes on this clonotype: One base away lies a much larger clone, so this may be a sequencing read error. This chain connects TRBV10-3 to TRBJ1-1; D is unclear. Germline-derived CDR1 and CDR2 are ENHRY and SYGVKD. V lost 10 bases to trimming and J lost 3 bases, with 15 bases between them. This CDR3 has 13 residues. DNA for the CDR3: TGTGCCACAAACCGGAGGCAGGACACTGAAGCTTTCTTT. Protein product: CATNRRQDTEAFF.

This clonotype was counted between two and nine times. The chain joins TRBV29-1 to TRBJ2-7, with D possibly TRBD1 on 6 matching bases. The CDR3 consists of 15 residues. With 0 bases removed from V and 7 bases from J, the gap between germline ends came to 19 bases. CDR1 is SQVTM and CDR2 is ANQGSEA in the germline V gene. The CDR3 region has the DNA TGCAGCGTTGAAGACGAGACAGGCGATCCATGGGAGCAGTACTTC. The encoded protein is CSVEDETGDPWEQYF.

Many counts were recorded for this clonotype. V is TRBV6-5 and J is TRBJ1-5; 9 positions agree with TRBD1. The CDR3 covers 16 residues. Germline assignment: CDR1 MNHEY and CDR2 SVGAGI. V lost 0 bases to trimming and J lost 6 bases; unmatched junction nucleotides: 6. In nucleotides, the CDR3 is TGTGCCAGCAGTTACTCTTGGGACAGGGTCCCTCAGCCCCAGCATTTT. Protein product: CASSYSWDRVPQPQHF.

The J gene is TRBJ2-2, the V gene TRBV15, with 10 bases aligning to TRBD1. Germline lookup yields CDR1 LNHNV and CDR2 YYDKDF (reference sequence). V shed 5 bases, J shed 5 bases, and the junction held 8 bases outside the gene matches. This CDR3 has 16 residues. CDR3 region: CATSRKRTGGTGELFF. The CDR3 nucleotides read TGTGCCACCAGCCGAAAACGGACAGGGGGTACCGGGGAGCTGTTTTTT.

The chain couples TRBV9 to TRBJ1-2; perhaps TRBD1 as D (6 bases). Trimming left V 4 bases short and J 9 bases short, with 19 bases between. The CDR3 consists of 14 residues. Germline CDR1 is SGDLS and CDR2 is YYNGEE. The CDR3 DNA reads as TGTGCCAGCAGCCCCCACGACAGGCACGAGAGCTACACCTTC. This translates into CASSPHDRHESYTF.

The chain has TRBV7-9 and TRBJ2-1, with D perhaps given as TRBD1 or TRBD2 (5 bases each). Germline V gene lookup returns CDR1 SEHNR and CDR2 FQNEAQ (reference sequence). The CDR3 runs 13 residues. V dropped 11 bases and J dropped 4 bases, with 15 bases sitting between them. The CDR3 protein is CASRPGGYNEQFF. The DNA of the CDR3 is TGTGCCTCGAGACCTGGGGGTTACAATGAGCAGTTCTTC.